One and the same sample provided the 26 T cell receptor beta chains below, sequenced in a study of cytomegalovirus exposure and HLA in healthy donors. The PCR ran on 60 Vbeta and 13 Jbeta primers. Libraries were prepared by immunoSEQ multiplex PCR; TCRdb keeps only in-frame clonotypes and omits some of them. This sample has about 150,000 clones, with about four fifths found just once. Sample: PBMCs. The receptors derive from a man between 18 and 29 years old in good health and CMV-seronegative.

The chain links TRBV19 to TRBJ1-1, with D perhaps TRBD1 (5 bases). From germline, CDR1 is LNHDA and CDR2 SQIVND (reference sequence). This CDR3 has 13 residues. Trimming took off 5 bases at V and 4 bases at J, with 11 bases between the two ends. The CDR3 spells CASSPGPATEAFF. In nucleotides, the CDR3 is TGTGCCAGTAGTCCAGGGCCAGCCACTGAAGCTTTCTTT. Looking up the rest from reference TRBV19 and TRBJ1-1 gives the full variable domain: DGGITQSPKYLFRKEGQNVTLSCEQNLNHDAMYWYRQDPGQGLRLIYYSQIVNDFQKGDIAEGYSVSREKKESFPLTVTSAQKNPTAFYLCASSPGPATEAFFGQGTRLTVV.

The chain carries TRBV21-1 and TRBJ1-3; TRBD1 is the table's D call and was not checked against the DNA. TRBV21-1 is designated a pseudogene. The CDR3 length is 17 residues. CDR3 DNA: TGTGCCAGCAGCACCCACGACAGACCAAACTCTGGAAACACCATATATTTT. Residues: CASSTHDRPNSGNTIYF.

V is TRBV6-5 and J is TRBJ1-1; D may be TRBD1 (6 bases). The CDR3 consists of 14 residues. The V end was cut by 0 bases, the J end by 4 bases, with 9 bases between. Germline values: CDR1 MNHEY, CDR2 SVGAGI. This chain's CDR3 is CASSYSRGGTEAFF. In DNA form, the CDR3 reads TGTGCCAGCAGTTACTCAAGGGGGGGCACTGAAGCTTTCTTT.

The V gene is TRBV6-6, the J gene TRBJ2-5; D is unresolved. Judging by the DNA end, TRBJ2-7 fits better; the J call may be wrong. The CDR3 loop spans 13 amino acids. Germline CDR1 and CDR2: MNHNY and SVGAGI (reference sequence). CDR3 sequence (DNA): TGTGCCAGCAGTTTAGCACTATCCTACGAGCAGTACTTC. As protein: CASSLALSYEQYF.

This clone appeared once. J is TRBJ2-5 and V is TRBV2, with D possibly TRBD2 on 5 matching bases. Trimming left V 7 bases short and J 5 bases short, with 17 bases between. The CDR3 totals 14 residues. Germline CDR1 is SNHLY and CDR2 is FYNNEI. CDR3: CASKPSPPGETQYF. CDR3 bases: TGTGCCAGCAAGCCGTCCCCCCCGGGGGAGACCCAGTACTTC.

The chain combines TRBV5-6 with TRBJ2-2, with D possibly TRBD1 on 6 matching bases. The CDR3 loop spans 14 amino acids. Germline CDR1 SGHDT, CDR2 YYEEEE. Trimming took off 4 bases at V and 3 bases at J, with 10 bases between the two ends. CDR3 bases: TGTGCCAGCAGCCGAGGACAGTACACCGGGGAGCTGTTTTTT. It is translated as CASSRGQYTGELFF.

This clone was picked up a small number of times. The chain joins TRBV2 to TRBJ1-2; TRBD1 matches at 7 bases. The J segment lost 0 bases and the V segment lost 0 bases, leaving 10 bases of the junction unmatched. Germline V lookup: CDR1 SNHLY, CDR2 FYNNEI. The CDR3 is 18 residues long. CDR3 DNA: TGTGCCAGCAGTGAAGCGCTTTGGGACAGCGTCCCTAACTATGGCTACACCTTC. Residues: CASSEALWDSVPNYGYTF. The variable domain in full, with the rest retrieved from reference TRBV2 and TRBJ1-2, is EPEVTQTPSHQVTQMGQEVILRCVPISNHLYFYWYRQILGQKVEFLVSFYNNEISEKSEIFDDQFSVERPDGSNFTLKIRSTKLEDSAMYFCASSEALWDSVPNYGYTFGSGTRLTVV.

CDR3 sequence (DNA): TGTGCCAGCAGCCACGTCGACAGGGTCTACGAGCAGTACTTC. It codes for CASSHVDRVYEQYF. The V and J genes are TRBV7-9 and TRBJ2-7, with 7 bases identical to TRBD1. The CDR3 is 14 amino acids. After removal of 5 bases from V and 3 bases from J, the junction contained 7 bases not matched to a gene. CDR1 and CDR2 from the germline V gene are SEHNR and FQNEAQ (reference sequence).

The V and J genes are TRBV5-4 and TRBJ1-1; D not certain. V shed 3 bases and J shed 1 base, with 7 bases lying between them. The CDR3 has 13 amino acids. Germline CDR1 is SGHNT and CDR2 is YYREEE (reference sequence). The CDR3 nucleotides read TGTGCCAGCAGCTCGATCGGGAACACTGAAGCTTTCTTT. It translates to CASSSIGNTEAFF.

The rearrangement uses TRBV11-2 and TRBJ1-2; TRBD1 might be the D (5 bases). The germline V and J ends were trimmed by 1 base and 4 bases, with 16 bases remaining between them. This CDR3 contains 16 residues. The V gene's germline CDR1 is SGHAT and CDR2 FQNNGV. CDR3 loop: CASSLGRGGRGYGYTF. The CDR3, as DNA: TGTGCCAGCAGCTTAGGCCGGGGGGGACGAGGCTATGGCTACACCTTC.

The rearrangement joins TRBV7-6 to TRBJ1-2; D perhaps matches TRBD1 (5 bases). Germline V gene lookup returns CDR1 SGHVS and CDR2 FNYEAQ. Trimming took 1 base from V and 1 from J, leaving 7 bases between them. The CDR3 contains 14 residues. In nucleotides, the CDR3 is TGTGCCAGCAGCTTAGGACAGTATAACTATGGCTACACCTTC. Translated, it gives CASSLGQYNYGYTF.

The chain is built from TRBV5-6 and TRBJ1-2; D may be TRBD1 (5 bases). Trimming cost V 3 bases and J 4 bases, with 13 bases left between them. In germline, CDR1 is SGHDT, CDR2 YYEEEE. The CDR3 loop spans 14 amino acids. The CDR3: CASSSGTQFYGYTF. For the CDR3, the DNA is TGTGCCAGCAGCTCCGGGACTCAATTCTATGGCTACACCTTC.

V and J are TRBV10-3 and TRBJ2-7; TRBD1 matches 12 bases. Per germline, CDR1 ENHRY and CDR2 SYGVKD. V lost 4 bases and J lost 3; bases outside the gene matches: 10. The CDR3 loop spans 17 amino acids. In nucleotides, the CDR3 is TGTGCCATCAGTGGTACCGGGACAGGGGGCAATTTCTACGAGCAGTACTTC. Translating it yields CAISGTGTGGNFYEQYF.

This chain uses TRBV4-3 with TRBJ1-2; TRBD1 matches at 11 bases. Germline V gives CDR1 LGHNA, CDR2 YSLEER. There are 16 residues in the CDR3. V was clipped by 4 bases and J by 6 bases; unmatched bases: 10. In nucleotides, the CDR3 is TGCGCCAGCAGCCGGTCCAGGGGACAGGGGGATCATGGCTACACCTTC. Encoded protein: CASSRSRGQGDHGYTF.

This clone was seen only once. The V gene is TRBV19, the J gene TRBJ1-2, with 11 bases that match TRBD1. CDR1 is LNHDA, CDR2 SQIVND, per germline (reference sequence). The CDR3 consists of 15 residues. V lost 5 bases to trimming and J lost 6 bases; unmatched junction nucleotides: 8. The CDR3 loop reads CASSLWTGGTDGYTF. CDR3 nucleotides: TGTGCCAGTAGTCTGTGGACAGGGGGCACGGATGGCTACACCTTC.

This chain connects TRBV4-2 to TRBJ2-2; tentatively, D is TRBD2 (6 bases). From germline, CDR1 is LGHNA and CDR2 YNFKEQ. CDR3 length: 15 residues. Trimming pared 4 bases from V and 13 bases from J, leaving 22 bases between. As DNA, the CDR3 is TGTGCCAGCAGCCGACCGGGGGAACTAAACCAGTGGCTGTTTTTT. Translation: CASSRPGELNQWLFF.

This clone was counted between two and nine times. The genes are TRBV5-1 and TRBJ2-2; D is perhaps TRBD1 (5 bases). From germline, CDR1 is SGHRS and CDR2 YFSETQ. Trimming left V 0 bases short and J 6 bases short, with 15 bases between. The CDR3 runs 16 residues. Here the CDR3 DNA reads TGCGCCAGCAGCTTGGCGGTGACAGCTCCCGCCGGGGAGCTGTTTTTT. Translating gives CASSLAVTAPAGELFF.

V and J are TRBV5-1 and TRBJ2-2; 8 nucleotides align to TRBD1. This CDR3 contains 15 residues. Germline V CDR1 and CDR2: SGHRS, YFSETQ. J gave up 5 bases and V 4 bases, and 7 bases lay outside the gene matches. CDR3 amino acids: CASSQNRGATGELFF. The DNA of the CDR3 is TGCGCCAGCAGCCAAAACAGGGGGGCTACCGGGGAGCTGTTTTTT. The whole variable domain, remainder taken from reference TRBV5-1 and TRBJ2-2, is KAGVTQTPRYLIKTRGQQVTLSCSPISGHRSVSWYQQTPGQGLQFLFEYFSETQRNKGNFPGRFSGRQFSNSRSEMNVSTLELGDSALYLCASSQNRGATGELFFGEGSRLTVL.

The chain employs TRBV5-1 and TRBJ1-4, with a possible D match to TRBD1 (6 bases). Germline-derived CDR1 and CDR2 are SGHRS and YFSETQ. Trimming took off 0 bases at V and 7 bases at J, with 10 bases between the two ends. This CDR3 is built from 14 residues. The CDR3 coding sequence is TGCGCCAGCAGCTTGGTGGGGGCGGGTGAAAAACTGTTTTTT. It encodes CASSLVGAGEKLFF.

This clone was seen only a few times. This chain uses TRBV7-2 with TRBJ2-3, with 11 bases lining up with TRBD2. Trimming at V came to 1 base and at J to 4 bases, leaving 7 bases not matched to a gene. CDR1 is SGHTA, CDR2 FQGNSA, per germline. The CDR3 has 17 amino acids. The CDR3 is CASSLGVAGGVADTQYF. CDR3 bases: TGTGCCAGCAGCTTAGGGGTAGCGGGGGGGGTAGCAGATACGCAGTATTTT.

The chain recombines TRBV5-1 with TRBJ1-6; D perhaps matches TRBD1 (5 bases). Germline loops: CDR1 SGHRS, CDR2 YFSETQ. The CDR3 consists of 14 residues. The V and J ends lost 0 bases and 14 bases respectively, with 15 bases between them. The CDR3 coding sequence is TGCGCCAGCAGCTTGGGAGGCGACAGCCTCACCCTCCACTTT. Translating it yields CASSLGGDSLTLHF.

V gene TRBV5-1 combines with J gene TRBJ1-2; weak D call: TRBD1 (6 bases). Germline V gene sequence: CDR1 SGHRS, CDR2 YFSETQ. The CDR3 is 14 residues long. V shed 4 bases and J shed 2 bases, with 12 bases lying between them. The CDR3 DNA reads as TGCGCCAGCAGCGCGGATGGACAGAACTATGGCTACACCTTC. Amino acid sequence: CASSADGQNYGYTF.

The CDR3 reads CAISISGTPQPQHF. As DNA, the CDR3 is TGTGCCATCAGTATATCCGGGACTCCTCAGCCCCAGCATTTT. The chain uses TRBV10-3 and TRBJ1-5, with D perhaps matching TRBD1 (5 bases). The germline V gene encodes CDR1 ENHRY and CDR2 SYGVKD. The CDR3 extends over 14 amino acids. The germline V and J ends were trimmed by 5 bases and 6 bases, with 14 bases remaining between them.

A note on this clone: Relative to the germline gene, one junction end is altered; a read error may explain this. For the CDR3, the DNA is TGTGCCAGCAGCTTGGCCGGTGGGCAGGGGGCCTACGAGCAGTACTTC. Protein: CASSLAGGQGAYEQYF. The J gene is TRBJ2-7, the V gene TRBV5-1, with 7 bases lining up with TRBD1. Per germline, CDR1 SGHRS and CDR2 YFSETQ. The CDR3 contains 16 residues.

CDR3 nucleotides: TGTGCCAGCAGTTTTGACAGGGGGAGGGCCGGGGAGCTGTTTTTT. This sequence encodes CASSFDRGRAGELFF. V and J are TRBV6-5 and TRBJ2-2; 9 bases align to TRBD1. The germline gives CDR1 MNHEY, CDR2 SVGAGI. The trim removed 4 bases at V and 6 bases at J, leaving 6 bases unmatched. The CDR3 extends over 15 amino acids.

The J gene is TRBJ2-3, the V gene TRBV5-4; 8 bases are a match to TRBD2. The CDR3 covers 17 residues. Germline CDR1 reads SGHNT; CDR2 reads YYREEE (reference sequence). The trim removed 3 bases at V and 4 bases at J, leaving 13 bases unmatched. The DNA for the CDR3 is TGTGCCAGCAGCTCCCTCACCGGGATAGCGGGGTCAGATACGCAGTATTTT. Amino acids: CASSSLTGIAGSDTQYF.